A selection of T cell receptor beta chains follows, all from one sample in a study of early T cells in non-severe SARS-CoV-2 infection. TCRdb re-called the 5' RACE reads through MiXCR, storing one row per CDR3 protein. The sample includes some 44,000 distinct CDR3 sequences, roughly 6% of them seen just once. The specimen comprised whole blood, sampled at baseline. These receptors all stem from an adult who was a healthcare worker with PCR-confirmed SARS-CoV-2 infection or an uninfected control (not recorded which). CDR3s include the opening cysteine and the closing phenylalanine or tryptophan. A D gene is named only where the DNA matches it firmly. For some rows the clone size is stated as once, few or many, or as a class when expanded; others skip it.

V: TRBV24-1; size: medium-sized; J: TRBJ1-2; D: .; CDR3: CATSDRANYGYTF; DNA: TGTGCCACCAGTGACAGAGCTAACTATGGCTACACCTTC
V: TRBV6-6; size: few; J: TRBJ1-5; D: .; CDR3: CASSYSIANQPQHF; DNA: TGTGCCAGCAGTTACTCGATCGCCAATCAGCCCCAGCATTTT
V: TRBV3-1; size: many; J: TRBJ1-6; D: .; CDR3: CASSQGGVYNSPLHF; DNA: TGTGCCAGCAGCCAAGGGGGGGTCTATAATTCACCCCTCCACTTT
V: TRBV12-3/TRBV12-4; size: few; J: TRBJ2-1; D: TRBD1; CDR3: CASSLGQGSNEQFF; DNA: TGTGCCAGCAGTTTGGGACAGGGGTCCAATGAGCAGTTCTTC
V: TRBV3-1; size: many; J: TRBJ2-1; D: .; CDR3: CASSQRTRGEQFF; DNA: TGTGCCAGCAGCCAAAGGACTAGGGGGGAGCAGTTCTTC
V: TRBV19; size: many; J: TRBJ1-1; D: .; CDR3: CASSIVNNVNTEAFF; DNA: TGTGCCAGTAGTATAGTCAACAACGTGAACACTGAAGCTTTCTTT
V: TRBV20-1; size: many; J: TRBJ2-3; D: TRBD1; CDR3: CSAARQGRAIDTQYF; DNA: TGCAGTGCCGCTCGACAGGGTAGGGCCATAGATACGCAGTATTTT
V: TRBV4-3; size: few; J: TRBJ1-1; D: TRBD1; CDR3: CASSQSPGTDGNTEAFF; DNA: TGCGCCAGCAGCCAGTCTCCCGGGACAGACGGGAACACTGAAGCTTTCTTT
V: TRBV7-2; size: many; J: TRBJ2-5; D: TRBD2; CDR3: CASSPRLGTSEQETQYF; DNA: TGTGCCAGCAGCCCGAGGCTTGGGACTAGCGAGCAAGAGACCCAGTACTTC
V: TRBV28; size: few; J: TRBJ1-2; D: .; CDR3: CASRVTGFYGYTF; DNA: TGTGCCAGCAGAGTAACAGGGTTCTATGGCTACACCTTC
V: TRBV29-1; size: many; J: TRBJ2-5; D: TRBD1; CDR3: CSGGEQGTQGTQYF; DNA: TGCAGCGGTGGGGAACAGGGGACACAAGGGACCCAGTACTTC
V: TRBV20-1; size: medium-sized; J: TRBJ2-1; D: .; CDR3: CSAPGWDNEQFF; DNA: TGCAGTGCGCCAGGTTGGGACAATGAGCAGTTCTTC
V: TRBV5-1; size: many; J: TRBJ2-6; D: .; CDR3: CASSLEVGANVLTF; DNA: TGCGCCAGCAGCTTGGAAGTTGGGGCCAACGTCCTGACTTTC
V: TRBV6-2/TRBV6-3; size: many; J: TRBJ1-2; D: .; CDR3: CASSYVHYGYTF; DNA: TGTGCCAGCAGTTACGTCCACTATGGCTACACCTTC
V: TRBV7-8; size: few; J: TRBJ2-3; D: .; CDR3: CASSLNRGTDTQYF; DNA: TGTGCCAGCAGCTTAAATCGGGGCACAGATACGCAGTATTTT
V: TRBV7-9; size: many; J: TRBJ2-2; D: .; CDR3: CASGDGLDSGELFF; DNA: TGTGCCAGCGGGGACGGCCTGGACTCCGGGGAGCTGTTTTTT
V: TRBV7-6; size: few; J: TRBJ1-4; D: .; CDR3: CASSLNEKLFF; DNA: TGTGCCAGCAGCCTGAACGAAAAACTGTTTTTT
V: TRBV7-9; size: many; J: TRBJ1-3; D: .; CDR3: CASSMYREDAGNTIYF; DNA: TGTGCCAGCAGCATGTACAGGGAAGACGCAGGAAACACCATATATTTT
V: TRBV29-1; size: many; J: TRBJ2-1; D: TRBD1; CDR3: CSVGQGATNEQFF; DNA: TGCAGCGTTGGACAGGGGGCGACGAATGAGCAGTTCTTC
V: TRBV28; size: .; J: TRBJ2-1; D: .; CDR3: CASSPSDRYNEQFF; DNA: TGTGCCAGCAGTCCCTCTGACAGATACAATGAGCAGTTCTTC
V: TRBV19; size: many; J: TRBJ1-2; D: TRBD1; CDR3: CASSIIGPGGPINYGYTF; DNA: TGTGCCAGTAGTATAATCGGGCCAGGGGGTCCCATCAACTATGGCTACACCTTC
V: TRBV4-1; size: many; J: TRBJ1-1; D: TRBD1; CDR3: CASSQSPGQGSTEAFF; DNA: TGCGCCAGCAGCCAGTCCCCGGGACAGGGGAGCACTGAAGCTTTCTTT
V: TRBV29-1; size: many; J: TRBJ2-3; D: TRBD2; CDR3: CSVGLATDTQYF; DNA: TGCAGCGTTGGACTAGCAACAGATACGCAGTATTTT
V: TRBV2; size: many; J: TRBJ2-5; D: TRBD1; CDR3: CASSGDRPRQETQYF; DNA: TGTGCCAGCAGTGGGGACAGGCCACGACAAGAGACCCAGTACTTC
V: TRBV5-4; size: many; J: TRBJ1-4; D: TRBD1; CDR3: CASSPNPGQAYEKLFF; DNA: TGTGCCAGCAGCCCCAACCCAGGACAGGCCTATGAAAAACTGTTTTTT
V: TRBV6-2/TRBV6-3; size: many; J: TRBJ1-5; D: .; CDR3: CASSYLNSNQPQHF; DNA: TGTGCCAGCAGTTACCTGAATAGCAATCAGCCCCAGCATTTT
V: TRBV30; size: many; J: TRBJ1-6; D: .; CDR3: CAWSWDTRTNSPLHF; DNA: TGTGCCTGGAGCTGGGACACCCGGACTAATTCACCCCTCCACTTT
V: TRBV9; size: many; J: TRBJ2-2; D: .; CDR3: CASSRQNTGELFF; DNA: TGTGCCAGCAGCCGTCAGAACACCGGGGAGCTGTTTTTT
V: TRBV6-6; size: .; J: TRBJ2-3; D: .; CDR3: CARFTDTQYF; DNA: TGTGCCAGGTTCACAGATACGCAGTATTTT
V: TRBV12-3/TRBV12-4; size: many; J: TRBJ1-5; D: .; CDR3: CASSFQGSNQPQHF; DNA: TGTGCCAGCAGTTTCCAGGGGAGCAATCAGCCCCAGCATTTT
V: TRBV28; size: many; J: TRBJ2-1; D: .; CDR3: CASSLGGSYNEQFF; DNA: TGTGCCAGCAGTTTGGGCGGATCCTACAATGAGCAGTTCTTC
V: TRBV3-1; size: many; J: TRBJ2-7; D: TRBD1; CDR3: CASSQAGQGANEQYF; DNA: TGTGCCAGCAGCCAAGCGGGACAGGGGGCAAACGAGCAGTACTTC
V: TRBV5-1; size: .; J: TRBJ2-7; D: TRBD1; CDR3: CASGVGTGGASYEQYF; DNA: TGCGCCAGCGGTGTGGGTACAGGGGGAGCCTCCTACGAGCAGTACTTC
V: TRBV7-8; size: many; J: TRBJ2-7; D: .; CDR3: CASSLDRAVDPYEQYF; DNA: TGTGCCAGCAGCTTAGACCGGGCGGTTGATCCCTACGAGCAGTACTTC
V: TRBV28; size: few; J: TRBJ2-1; D: .; CDR3: CASSRPALNEQFF; DNA: TGTGCCAGCAGTCGTCCGGCCCTCAATGAGCAGTTCTTC
V: TRBV7-9; size: many; J: TRBJ1-2; D: TRBD1; CDR3: CASRRGTGGAVGGYTF; DNA: TGTGCCAGCAGACGAGGGACAGGGGGCGCGGTCGGTGGCTACACCTTC
V: TRBV10-2; size: many; J: TRBJ2-7; D: TRBD2; CDR3: CATKLLAGATYEQYF; DNA: TGCGCCACCAAGTTACTAGCGGGGGCCACCTACGAGCAGTACTTC
V: TRBV18; size: many; J: TRBJ2-2; D: .; CDR3: CASSPLDTGELFF; DNA: TGTGCCAGCTCACCCCTCGACACCGGGGAGCTGTTTTTT
V: TRBV30; size: many; J: TRBJ1-4; D: .; CDR3: CAWSVLSFNEKLFF; DNA: TGTGCCTGGAGTGTACTGAGTTTTAATGAAAAACTGTTTTTT
V: TRBV7-9; size: few; J: TRBJ2-6; D: TRBD1; CDR3: CASSSYRGTGANVLTF; DNA: TGTGCCAGCAGCTCATACAGGGGTACAGGGGCCAACGTCCTGACTTTC
V: TRBV5-1; size: .; J: TRBJ2-5; D: TRBD1; CDR3: CASSLAGTDQETQYF; DNA: TGCGCCAGCAGCTTGGCCGGGACAGACCAAGAGACCCAGTACTTC
V: TRBV10-3; size: many; J: TRBJ2-5; D: .; CDR3: CAISETGRETQYF; DNA: TGTGCCATCAGTGAAACAGGGAGAGAGACCCAGTACTTC
V: TRBV19; size: many; J: TRBJ2-2; D: .; CDR3: CASREGGPVPNTGELFF; DNA: TGTGCCAGTAGAGAAGGGGGGCCGGTTCCGAACACCGGGGAGCTGTTTTTT
V: TRBV4-1; size: many; J: TRBJ1-2; D: .; CDR3: CASSHLQNGDGYTF; DNA: TGCGCCAGCAGCCACCTACAGAATGGGGATGGCTACACCTTC
V: TRBV20-1; size: many; J: TRBJ2-1; D: TRBD1; CDR3: CSARDAGASTGVPYNEQFF; DNA: TGCAGTGCTAGAGATGCAGGGGCTTCCACAGGGGTCCCCTACAATGAGCAGTTCTTC
V: TRBV5-1; size: .; J: TRBJ1-1; D: TRBD1; CDR3: CASSLGDREAFF; DNA: TGCGCCAGCAGCTTGGGGGACAGGGAAGCTTTCTTT
V: TRBV6-1; size: .; J: TRBJ1-5; D: .; CDR3: CASDPATAPPPQHF; DNA: TGTGCCAGCGACCCCGCGACAGCCCCCCCGCCCCAGCATTTT
V: TRBV7-2; size: many; J: TRBJ2-4; D: .; CDR3: CASSLGPGLNIQYF; DNA: TGTGCCAGCAGCTTAGGTCCGGGGTTAAACATTCAGTACTTC
V: TRBV5-1; size: many; J: TRBJ2-5; D: TRBD2; CDR3: CASSFLAGAETQYF; DNA: TGCGCCAGCAGCTTCCTAGCGGGGGCGGAGACCCAGTACTTC
V: TRBV20-1; size: many; J: TRBJ2-1; D: .; CDR3: CSAPPETTYNEQFF; DNA: TGCAGTGCCCCACCCGAAACCACCTACAATGAGCAGTTCTTC
V: TRBV10-1; size: .; J: TRBJ2-2; D: TRBD2; CDR3: CASGGVTGELFF; DNA: TGCGCCAGCGGGGGGGTCACCGGGGAGCTGTTTTTT
V: TRBV7-8; size: many; J: TRBJ2-3; D: .; CDR3: CASSLGHSGTDTQYF; DNA: TGTGCCAGCAGCCTAGGACACTCGGGGACAGATACGCAGTATTTT
V: TRBV7-2; size: many; J: TRBJ2-7; D: .; CDR3: CASSFDIYEQYF; DNA: TGTGCCAGCAGCTTTGACATTTACGAGCAGTACTTC